These 25 T cell receptor beta chains share one sample of origin, sequenced in a study of vaccination and CD4 T cells after COVID-19. Their antigens remain unidentified. Cultured CD4+ T cell DNA was sequenced using the Oncomine TCR Beta short-read assay. Via MiXCR, TCRdb re-called the PCR reads, giving one row per CDR3 protein. The sample holds 9,500 to 15,000 distinct CDR3 sequences, around half seen once. The sample's treatment: approximately 10-day PBMC culture with coronavirus spike peptide pools or control peptides (ViraFEST assay). The specimen was CD4+ T cells from blood, cultured in vitro. These receptor sequences come from a human donor who had recovered from COVID-19.

This clonotype was seen more than once but under ten times. V is TRBV11-3 and J is TRBJ2-2; D not certain. V lost 3 bases and J 5 bases, leaving 10 bases between the germline ends. CDR3 length equals 14 residues. The germline gives CDR1 SGHNT, CDR2 YENEEA. The CDR3 DNA reads TGTGCCAGCAGCTTCGGCGCCGCGACCGGGGAGCTGTTTTTT. It specifies CASSFGAATGELFF. Combining the CDR3 with reference TRBV11-3 and TRBJ2-2 gives the whole variable domain EAGVVQSPRYKIIEKKQPVAFWCNPISGHNTLYWYLQNLGQGPELLIRYENEEAVDDSQLPKDRFSAERLKGVDSTLKIQPAELGDSAVYLCASSFGAATGELFFGEGSRLTVL.

The gene calls are TRBV20-1 and TRBJ2-3, with 16 positions matching TRBD2. Per the germline V gene, CDR1 is DFQATT and CDR2 is SNEGSKA (reference sequence). The trim removed 5 bases at V and 6 bases at J, leaving 11 bases unmatched. The CDR3 totals 17 residues. The CDR3: CSALHGTSGGASDTQYF. The CDR3 DNA follows: TGCAGTGCTTTACACGGGACTAGCGGGGGGGCCTCGGATACGCAGTATTTT.

V usage is TRBV9 and J usage is TRBJ2-5, with TRBD1 matching 7 bases. Germline assignment: CDR1 SGDLS and CDR2 YYNGEE. The length of the CDR3 is 14 residues. V lost 3 bases, J lost 4 bases, and 6 bases stayed unmatched. The CDR3 here is CASSAGQFGETQYF. CDR3 nucleotide sequence: TGTGCCAGCAGCGCGGGACAGTTCGGAGAGACCCAGTACTTC.

The genes are TRBV28 and TRBJ1-5, with D perhaps matching TRBD1 (5 bases). Germline CDR1 reads MDHEN; CDR2 reads SYDVKM. The V gene lost 3 bases and the J gene lost 6 bases, with 15 bases spanning the gap. CDR3 length: 15 residues. The CDR3 DNA is TGTGCCAGCAGTTTGCCCAGGGAGGGTCGTCAGCCCCAGCATTTT. This encodes CASSLPREGRQPQHF.

The sample holds a few counts of this clonotype. V gene TRBV20-1 combines with J gene TRBJ2-1; the match to TRBD2 covers 8 bases. Per the germline V gene, CDR1 is DFQATT and CDR2 is SNEGSKA (reference sequence). V trimming: 3 bases; J trimming: 0 bases; junction bases outside the gene matches: 4. This CDR3 region has 15 residues. CDR3 sequence (DNA): TGCAGTGCTAGGGTAGCGGGGAACTCCTACAATGAGCAGTTCTTC. This encodes CSARVAGNSYNEQFF.

V is TRBV2 and J is TRBJ2-7; no reliable D call. Germline V gives CDR1 SNHLY, CDR2 FYNNEI. This CDR3 comprises 13 residues. Trimming took off 8 bases at V and 7 bases at J, with 18 bases between the two ends. The CDR3 DNA follows: TGTGCCAGCGGGTCCGCTCCCAACTGGGAGCAGTACTTC. Its translation: CASGSAPNWEQYF.

V and J are TRBV7-2 and TRBJ1-4, with D tentatively TRBD1 (5 bases). Looked up from germline, CDR1 is SGHTA and CDR2 is FQGNSA. Trimming left V 5 bases short and J 4 bases short, with 14 bases between. The CDR3 totals 15 residues. In DNA, the CDR3 is TGTGCCAGCAGCCCCGGAGGGGCGGGTAATGAAAAACTGTTTTTT. This codes for CASSPGGAGNEKLFF.

V is TRBV19 and J is TRBJ2-7; tentatively, D is TRBD1 (6 bases). V dropped 4 bases and J dropped 0 bases, with 13 bases sitting between them. CDR3 length: 15 residues. Per the germline V gene, CDR1 is LNHDA and CDR2 is SQIVND (reference sequence). The CDR3, as DNA: TGTGCCAGTAGTAGCAGGGGCCATATCTCCTACGAGCAGTACTTC. Residues: CASSSRGHISYEQYF.

This clonotype was detected once. The missing conserved phenylalanine or tryptophan at the end of this CDR3 makes a read error likely. This chain connects TRBV20-1 to TRBJ1-2, with unresolved D. Per the germline V gene, CDR1 is DFQATT and CDR2 is SNEGSKA (reference sequence). The germline V and J ends were trimmed by 2 bases and 2 bases, with 15 bases remaining between them. This CDR3 comprises 15 residues. CDR3 nucleotide sequence: TGCAGTGCTAGAAGGGCCGCTGGCACCAACTATGGCTACACCCTC. Translating it yields CSARRAAGTNYGYTL.

V gene TRBV11-2 combines with J gene TRBJ1-2; the match to TRBD1 covers 9 bases. Germline CDR1 and CDR2: SGHAT and FQNNGV. The CDR3 is made up of 14 amino acids. J was trimmed by 3 bases and V by 5 bases; bases with no gene match: 4. The CDR3: CASSLRTGDYGYTF. For the CDR3, the DNA is TGTGCCAGCAGCCTGCGGACAGGGGACTATGGCTACACCTTC.

The V and J genes are TRBV5-4 and TRBJ1-1, with TRBD1 matching 9 bases. The trim removed 3 bases at V and 1 base at J, leaving 10 bases unmatched. The germline CDR1 and CDR2 sequences are SGHNT and YYREEE (reference sequence). The CDR3 has 17 amino acids. DNA of the CDR3: TGTGCCAGCAGCTCAGGACAGGGGTCCTTAAGGAACACTGAAGCTTTCTTT. It translates to CASSSGQGSLRNTEAFF.

The chain employs TRBV28 and TRBJ2-3; 8 bases agree with TRBD1. The CDR3 runs 16 residues. Per germline, CDR1 MDHEN and CDR2 SYDVKM. With V trimmed by 7 bases and J by 2 bases, 11 bases remained unmatched. Here the CDR3 DNA reads TGTGCCAGCACCCCGGCGGGACAGGTAGTCACAGATACGCAGTATTTT. Its protein is CASTPAGQVVTDTQYF.

The chain combines TRBV5-4 with TRBJ1-2; a weak D match, TRBD1 (6 bases). The CDR3 loop spans 14 amino acids. The germline V and J ends were trimmed by 4 bases and 4 bases, with 14 bases remaining between them. Germline loops: CDR1 SGHNT, CDR2 YYREEE (reference sequence). CDR3 DNA: TGTGCCAGCAGCCCGGGGGGCAGAAGCTATGGCTACACCTTC. Amino acid sequence: CASSPGGRSYGYTF.

This clonotype was counted between two and nine times. V usage is TRBV5-8 and J usage is TRBJ1-1; TRBD1 matches 7 bases. This CDR3 is built from 16 residues. Trimming at V came to 3 bases and at J to 0 bases, leaving 8 bases not matched to a gene. Germline V CDR1 and CDR2: SGHTS, YDEGEE. CDR3 region: CASSSTRDRMNTEAFF. The CDR3 nucleotides read TGTGCCAGCAGCTCGACCCGGGACAGAATGAACACTGAAGCTTTCTTT. Supplemented by reference TRBV5-8 and TRBJ1-1, the full variable domain reads EAGVTQSPTHLIKTRGQQATLRCSPISGHTSVYWYQQALGLGLQFLLWYDEGEERNRGNFPPRFSGRQFPNYSSELNVNALELEDSALYLCASSSTRDRMNTEAFFGQGTRLTVV.

V gene TRBV6-5 combines with J gene TRBJ2-3, with D possibly being TRBD2 (5 bases). CDR3 length: 16 residues. Germline values: CDR1 MNHEY, CDR2 SVGAGI. Trimming removed 4 bases at V and 5 bases at J, with 19 bases between. CDR3 protein: CASSSQPDWRVDTQYF. The CDR3 region has the DNA TGTGCCAGCAGTTCCCAGCCAGACTGGCGGGTAGATACGCAGTATTTT.

This CDR3 is CASSSSLAETQYF. The CDR3 nucleotides are TGTGCCAGCAGTTCCTCGCTGGCAGAGACCCAGTACTTC. The chain has TRBV6-5 and TRBJ2-5; D is uncertain. Germline loops: CDR1 MNHEY, CDR2 SVGAGI. V shed 4 bases and J shed 4 bases, with 10 bases lying between them. The CDR3 totals 13 residues.

This clonotype was seen only a few times. The chain is built from TRBV10-1 and TRBJ1-6; 7 bases fit TRBD1. The CDR3 is 14 residues long. V was pared by 4 bases and J by 7 bases, with 4 bases of the junction left unmatched. The germline V gene has CDR1 WNHNN and CDR2 SYGVQD (reference sequence). CDR3 DNA: TGCGCCAGCAGTGGGGACAGCGAAAATTCACCCCTCCACTTT. Translation gives CASSGDSENSPLHF.

V gene TRBV24-1 combines with J gene TRBJ1-2, with TRBD1 as a possible D gene (6 bases). V shed 5 bases and J shed 6 bases, with 9 bases lying between them. The germline V gene has CDR1 KGHDR and CDR2 SFDVKD. The CDR3 is made up of 12 amino acids. This chain's CDR3 is CATSGGGHGYTF. Here the CDR3 DNA reads TGTGCCACCAGTGGAGGGGGTCATGGCTACACCTTC.

This sequence joins TRBV15 and TRBJ2-3; D might be TRBD1 (6 bases). CDR1 and CDR2 from the germline V gene are LNHNV and YYDKDF (reference sequence). This CDR3 spans 14 amino acids. V dropped 0 bases and J dropped 4 bases, with 8 bases sitting between them. For the CDR3, the DNA is TGTGCCACCAGCAGAGATAGGGGGTCAGATACGCAGTATTTT. The encoded protein is CATSRDRGSDTQYF. Based on the CDR3 plus reference TRBV15 and TRBJ2-3, the full variable domain is DAMVIQNPRYQVTQFGKPVTLSCSQTLNHNVMYWYQQKSSQAPKLLFHYYDKDFNNEADTPDNFQSRRPNTSFCFLDIRSPGLGDTAMYLCATSRDRGSDTQYFGPGTRLTVL.

This clonotype turned up a few times. J is TRBJ2-2 and V is TRBV2; TRBD1 aligns across 9 bases. This CDR3 region has 14 residues. Germline values: CDR1 SNHLY, CDR2 FYNNEI. The V and J ends lost 7 bases and 5 bases, in that order; junction bases with no gene match: 5. The CDR3 is CASIGTGWTGELFF. The CDR3 DNA reads TGTGCCAGCATCGGGACAGGGTGGACCGGGGAGCTGTTTTTT.

J is TRBJ1-1 and V is TRBV12-3 or TRBV12-4; no reliable D call. V dropped 3 bases and J dropped 5 bases, with 10 bases sitting between them. The length of the CDR3 is 13 residues. CDR3: CASSLQTVTEAFF. CDR3 DNA sequence: TGTGCCAGCAGTTTGCAGACGGTAACTGAAGCTTTCTTT.

The chain joins TRBV28 to TRBJ1-3; D not certain. V shed 6 bases and J shed 0 bases, with 9 bases lying between them. CDR3 length equals 14 residues. The germline CDR1 and CDR2 sequences are MDHEN and SYDVKM. The CDR3 coding sequence is TGTGCCAGCAGCTCCTCATTCTCTGGAAACACCATATATTTT. It codes for CASSSSFSGNTIYF.

This clonotype has only a few counts. The chain employs TRBV5-1 and TRBJ2-7; TRBD2 might be the D (6 bases). The V end was cut by 3 bases, the J end by 4 bases, with 14 bases between. The V gene's germline CDR1 is SGHRS and CDR2 YFSETQ. This CDR3 spans 14 amino acids. The CDR3 protein is CASSSGDGIYEQYF. The CDR3 nucleotides read TGCGCCAGCAGCTCGGGGGACGGAATATACGAGCAGTACTTC.

There are a few counts of this clonotype. The rearrangement uses TRBV11-3 and TRBJ1-2; D remains ambiguous. The germline gives CDR1 SGHNT, CDR2 YENEEA. V lost 1 base to trimming and J lost 6 bases, with 6 bases between them. The CDR3 is made up of 12 amino acids. The CDR3 DNA reads TGTGCCAGCAGCTTAGGGCAGAATGGCTACACCTTC. The encoded protein is CASSLGQNGYTF.

For the CDR3, the DNA is TGTGCCAGCAGTGAAGCGGGCAATTCACCCCTCCACTTT. This encodes CASSEAGNSPLHF. This chain joins TRBV6-1 and TRBJ1-6; D uncertain. Germline V gene lookup returns CDR1 MNHNS and CDR2 SASEGT. This CDR3 has 13 amino acids. Trimming took off 0 bases at V and 7 bases at J, with 4 bases between the two ends.